The following is a T cell receptor beta chain sequence with its context. Clones were read by immunoSEQ multiplex PCR, and TCRdb kept only the in-frame ones, dropping some. The data show 130,000 to 150,000 clones, just under 90% seen once. This sample is part of a study of blood T cell repertoires in COVID-19. The V gene lost 1 base and the J gene lost 7 bases, with 8 bases spanning the gap. Germline values: CDR1 SGHRS, CDR2 YFSETQ. There are 12 residues in the CDR3. The TCR originated in a woman between 45 and 65 years old with active or convalescent COVID-19. The chain recombines TRBV5-1 with TRBJ1-2; tentative D call: TRBD1 (6 bases). The sample was peripheral blood. The CDR3 reads CASSLQGGGYTF. The CDR3 nucleotides read TGCGCCAGCAGCTTGCAAGGGGGTGGCTACACCTTC.